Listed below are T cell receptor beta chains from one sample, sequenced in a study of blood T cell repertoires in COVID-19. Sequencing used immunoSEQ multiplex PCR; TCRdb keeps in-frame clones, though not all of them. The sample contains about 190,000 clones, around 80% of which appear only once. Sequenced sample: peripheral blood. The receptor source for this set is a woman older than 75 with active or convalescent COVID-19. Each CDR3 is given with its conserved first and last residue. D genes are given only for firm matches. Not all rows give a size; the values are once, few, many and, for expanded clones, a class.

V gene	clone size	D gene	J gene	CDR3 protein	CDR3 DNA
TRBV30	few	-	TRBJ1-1	CAWSAGSYTEAFF	TGTGCCTGGAGTGCAGGGTCTTACACTGAAGCTTTCTTT
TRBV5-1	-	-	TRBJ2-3	CASSKVSGGTDTQYF	TGCGCCAGCAGCAAGGTGTCAGGGGGGACAGATACGCAGTATTTT
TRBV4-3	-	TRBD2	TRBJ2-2	CASSLLLLAGGNTGELFF	TGCGCCAGCAGCCTACTCCTGCTAGCGGGGGGGAACACCGGGGAGCTGTTTTTT
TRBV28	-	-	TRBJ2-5	CASSLRPDSKTQYF	TGTGCCAGCAGTTTAAGGCCCGACTCAAAGACCCAGTACTTC
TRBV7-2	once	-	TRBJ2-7	CASSPRVSSEQYF	TGTGCCAGCAGCCCCAGGGTTTCAAGCGAGCAGTACTTC
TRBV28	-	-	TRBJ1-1	CASSLGRNTEAFF	TGTGCCAGCAGTTTGGGCCGGAACACTGAAGCTTTCTTT
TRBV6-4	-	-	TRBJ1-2	CASSAVSAGGPYGYTF	TGTGCCAGCAGCGCCGTTTCCGCGGGGGGCCCCTATGGCTACACCTTC
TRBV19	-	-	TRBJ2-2	CASSIRGARGGTGELFF	TGTGCCAGTAGTATTCGGGGGGCGAGGGGTGGCACCGGGGAGCTGTTTTTT
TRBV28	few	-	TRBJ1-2	CASRSYSANRNYGYTF	TGTGCCAGCAGAAGCTACTCCGCTAACAGAAACTATGGCTACACCTTC
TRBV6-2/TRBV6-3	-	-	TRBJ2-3	CASSYPTDTQYF	TGTGCCAGCAGTTATCCAACAGATACGCAGTATTTT
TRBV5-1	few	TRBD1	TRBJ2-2	CASRSRQGAMNTGELFF	TGCGCCAGCAGGAGCAGACAGGGGGCCATGAACACCGGGGAGCTGTTTTTT
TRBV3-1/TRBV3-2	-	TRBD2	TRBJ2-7	CASSRNGGGAAEQYF	TGTGCCAGCAGCCGAAACGGCGGGGGGGCGGCCGAGCAGTACTTC
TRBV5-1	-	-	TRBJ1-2	CASSLAHNYGYTF	TGCGCCAGCAGCTTGGCACATAACTATGGCTACACCTTC
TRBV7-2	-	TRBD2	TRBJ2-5	CASSLVASGGAGETQYF	TGTGCCAGCAGCTTAGTCGCTAGCGGGGGGGCCGGGGAGACCCAGTACTTC
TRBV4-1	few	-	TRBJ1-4	CASSQDAGALMKKLFF	TGCGCCAGCAGCCAAGACGCAGGGGCTCTAATGAAAAAACTGTTTTTT
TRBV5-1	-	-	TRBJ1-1	CASSLDREIEAFF	TGCGCCAGCAGCTTGGACAGGGAAATAGAAGCTTTCTTT
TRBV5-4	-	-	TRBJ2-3	CASSSPQGSSTDTQYF	TGTGCCAGCAGCTCTCCTCAGGGATCTAGCACAGATACGCAGTATTTT
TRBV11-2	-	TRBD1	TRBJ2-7	CASSLDRGSSYEQYF	TGTGCCAGCAGCTTAGACAGGGGGAGCTCCTACGAGCAGTACTTC
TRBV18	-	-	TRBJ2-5	CASSLPTVQETQYF	TGTGCCAGCTCACTACCTACGGTCCAAGAGACCCAGTACTTC
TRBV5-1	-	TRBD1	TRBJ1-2	CASSPQGEYGYTF	TGCGCCAGCAGCCCACAGGGGGAATATGGCTACACCTTC
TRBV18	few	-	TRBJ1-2	CASSPVGPVGGGSDGYTF	TGTGCCAGCTCACCCGTCGGGCCGGTGGGCGGAGGGTCCGATGGCTACACCTTC
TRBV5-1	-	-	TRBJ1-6	CASSHGQSNSPLHF	TGCGCCAGCAGCCATGGACAGAGTAATTCACCCCTCCACTTT
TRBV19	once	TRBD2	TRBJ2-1	CASSETSGGVEQFF	TGTGCCAGTAGCGAGACTAGCGGGGGGGTTGAGCAGTTCTTC
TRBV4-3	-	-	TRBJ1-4	CASSQAGGFEKLFF	TGCGCCAGCAGCCAAGCGGGGGGATTCGAAAAACTGTTTTTT